The 16 T cell receptor beta chains listed next were all sequenced from one sample in a study of identical twins. TCRdb reprocessed the 5' RACE reads with MiXCR, giving one entry per CDR3 protein. The sample lists about 900,000 distinct CDR3 sequences, approximately 13% seen once, with about 1.6% in the top ten. These same data were also listed under a study on yellow fever vaccine responses in identical twins.

Material: PBMCs. These receptors all come from a young woman in good health.

This clonotype was seen a single time. This sequence joins TRBV12-1 and TRBJ2-1; the table's D call TRBD1 went unverified against the DNA. TRBV12-1 is recorded as a pseudogene. The CDR3 contains 16 residues. The CDR3 nucleotides are TGTGCCAGCAGCTGCGGACCCGGGCGCATCTACAGTGAGCAGTTCTTC. Protein sequence: CASSCGPGRIYSEQFF.

CDR3: CASSLGEGQTSYNSPLHF. The CDR3 nucleotides read TGTGCCAGCAGCTTAGGAGAGGGACAGACCTCCTATAATTCACCCCTCCACTTT. The J gene is TRBJ1-6, the V gene TRBV11-1; 7 bases fit TRBD1. Germline V gene lookup returns CDR1 SGHAT and CDR2 FQDESV (reference sequence). Losses at the gene ends were 1 base for V and 0 bases for J; bases not matched to a gene: 6. The CDR3 is 18 residues long.

The table lists this clonotype with a count of one. The chain uses TRBV28 and TRBJ2-7, with a weak D call TRBD1 (5 bases). V lost 5 bases to trimming and J lost 2 bases, with 16 bases between them. The CDR3 contains 15 residues. The germline CDR1 and CDR2 sequences are MDHEN and SYDVKM. This CDR3 is CASSTQGRGTYEQYF. In DNA, the CDR3 is TGTGCCAGCAGTACTCAGGGTAGGGGCACCTACGAGCAGTACTTC.

This clonotype came up a few times. The rearrangement joins TRBV7-2 to TRBJ2-7, with 10 bases that match TRBD2. Unmatched junction bases numbered 8, after V lost 5 bases and J lost 4 bases. There are 15 residues in the CDR3. The germline V gene encodes CDR1 SGHTA and CDR2 FQGNSA. The chain's CDR3 is CASSQTSGPSYEQYV. The CDR3 coding sequence is TGTGCCAGCAGCCAGACTAGCGGGCCAAGTTACGAGCAGTACGTC.

This clonotype was picked up a small number of times. The V call is TRBV11-1, the J call TRBJ2-1, with TRBD2 identical over 8 bases. Germline V gene lookup returns CDR1 SGHAT and CDR2 FQDESV (reference sequence). There are 18 residues in the CDR3. Trimming cost V 4 bases and J 6 bases; bases outside gene matches: 17. The CDR3 bases are TGTGCCAGCAGCTCCCACTATCTAGCGGGCCTGGCTTCCAATGAGCAGTTCTTC. Translated: CASSSHYLAGLASNEQFF.

The rearrangement links TRBV7-2 to TRBJ2-5; TRBD1 matches 7 bases. V gave up 4 bases and J gave up 4 bases; unmatched junction bases: 6. The CDR3 is made up of 14 amino acids. CDR1 is SGHTA and CDR2 is FQGNSA in the germline V gene. The CDR3 DNA sequence: TGTGCCAGCAGCTGGCGGACAGGCGGAGAGACCCAGTACTTC. Its protein product is CASSWRTGGETQYF.

The chain has TRBV20-1 and TRBJ2-7, with 11 bases that match TRBD2. This CDR3 comprises 14 residues. The ends lost 4 bases at V and 4 bases at J; junction bases unmatched: 6. CDR1 and CDR2 (germline): DFQATT, SNEGSKA (reference sequence). In DNA, the CDR3 is TGCAGTGCTACACTAGCGGGAGTCCCTTACGAGCAGTACTTC. This encodes CSATLAGVPYEQYF.

This chain connects TRBV7-6 to TRBJ2-5, with D possibly TRBD1 on 5 matching bases. Looked up from germline, CDR1 is SGHVS and CDR2 is FNYEAQ. Deletions cut 5 bases from V and 5 bases from J, with 15 bases between. This CDR3 comprises 14 residues. The CDR3 loop is CASSLGHEWETQYF. The CDR3 region has the DNA TGTGCCAGCAGCCTAGGACATGAGTGGGAGACCCAGTACTTC.

The V gene is TRBV28, the J gene TRBJ2-7, with a weak D call TRBD1 (6 bases). Trimming stripped 5 bases from V and 0 bases from J, with 17 bases between. In germline, CDR1 is MDHEN, CDR2 SYDVKM. The CDR3 length is 16 residues. The CDR3 reads CASSRITGKSSYEQYV. As DNA, the CDR3 is TGTGCCAGCAGTCGCATCACAGGGAAGAGCTCCTACGAGCAGTACGTC.

This clonotype showed up just a few times. The chain joins TRBV5-6 to TRBJ1-1; a weak D match, TRBD1 (5 bases). Germline CDR1 is SGHDT and CDR2 is YYEEEE. CDR3 length: 13 amino acids. Trimming shortened V by 7 bases and J by 2 bases, and 12 bases separated the two germline ends. The CDR3 coding sequence is TGTGCCAGCGTACTCGGGGCAAACACTGAAGCTTTCTTT. Protein product: CASVLGANTEAFF.

This clonotype came up a few times. The chain is built from TRBV28 and TRBJ2-3, with a possible D match to TRBD2 (6 bases). Germline assignment: CDR1 MDHEN and CDR2 SYDVKM. The CDR3 length is 15 residues. Trimming stripped 3 bases from V and 2 bases from J, with 12 bases between. The CDR3 coding sequence is TGTGCCAGCAGTTTGTCTAGCGAACACACAGATACGCAGTATTTT. This encodes CASSLSSEHTDTQYF.

V gene TRBV20-1 combines with J gene TRBJ1-5, with D hard to call. The V gene lost 0 bases and the J gene lost 5 bases, with 5 bases spanning the gap. CDR3 length equals 12 residues. Germline V gives CDR1 DFQATT, CDR2 SNEGSKA (reference sequence). The CDR3 DNA follows: TGCAGTGCTAGAGACAGGCATCAGCCCCAGCATTTT. This encodes CSARDRHQPQHF.

V and J are TRBV28 and TRBJ1-1; 9 nucleotides agree with TRBD1. CDR3 size: 16 residues. Looked up from germline, CDR1 is MDHEN and CDR2 is SYDVKM. J lost 1 base, V lost 2 bases, and 5 bases had no gene match. CDR3 protein: CASSLGTGRANTEAFF. CDR3 nucleotide sequence: TGTGCCAGCAGTTTAGGGACAGGGAGAGCGAACACTGAAGCTTTCTTT.

This clonotype was seen more than once but under ten times. The rearrangement joins TRBV29-1 to TRBJ1-5; the D gene is possibly TRBD1 (5 bases). The CDR3 consists of 14 residues. V was pared by 4 bases and J by 8 bases, with 18 bases between. Germline V CDR1 and CDR2: SQVTM, ANQGSEA. The CDR3 region is CSVGAGSGREPQHF. The DNA for the CDR3 is TGCAGCGTTGGGGCAGGTTCAGGGAGGGAGCCCCAGCATTTT.

This clonotype was seen at least ten times. V gene TRBV20-1 combines with J gene TRBJ1-5, with D possibly TRBD1 on 5 matching bases. CDR1 and CDR2 (germline): DFQATT, SNEGSKA (reference sequence). Trimming left V 1 base short and J 7 bases short, with 11 bases between. The CDR3 sequence is 13 residues long. The CDR3 nucleotides read TGCAGTGCTAGAGCGGGGACGGAGCAGCCCCAGCATTTT. This encodes CSARAGTEQPQHF.

The V gene is TRBV19, the J gene TRBJ1-1; maybe TRBD1 (5 bases). This CDR3 spans 18 amino acids. Germline values: CDR1 LNHDA, CDR2 SQIVND (reference sequence). V lost 3 bases and J lost 1, with 21 bases in between. CDR3 residues: CASSISFNGGVENTEAFF. CDR3 DNA sequence: TGTGCCAGTAGTATCTCTTTCAACGGGGGGGTCGAGAACACTGAAGCTTTCTTT. Full variable domain (missing parts from reference TRBV19 and TRBJ1-1): DGGITQSPKYLFRKEGQNVTLSCEQNLNHDAMYWYRQDPGQGLRLIYYSQIVNDFQKGDIAEGYSVSREKKESFPLTVTSAQKNPTAFYLCASSISFNGGVENTEAFFGQGTRLTVV.